This entry concerns a single T cell receptor (beta chain). What it binds is unknown. Profiled with immunoSEQ multiplex PCR; TCRdb holds only in-frame clones, not every one. The table has roughly 100,000 clones, roughly 87% seen once. The entry originates in a study of T cell responses to AZD1222 COVID-19 vaccine. Points from the study as a whole: Spike-specific TCR repertoires showed rising breadth and depth after two AZD1222 doses. The donor group comprised mostly white British people and more females; the analysis possibly underestimated clonal diversity. The study found vaccine-associated CD4 TCRs spanning spike, dominant at 160-218 and 743-854.

Germline V gives CDR1 SGHRS, CDR2 YFSETQ. The CDR3 is made up of 14 amino acids. Trimming took 6 bases from V and 4 from J, leaving 14 bases between them. This chain uses TRBV5-1 with TRBJ2-1; tentative D call: TRBD1 (6 bases). This TCR was recovered from an adult in good health. This specimen was peripheral blood, taken on day 0 of AZD1222 vaccination. CDR3: CASTLRDTYNEQFF. Here the CDR3 DNA reads TGCGCCAGCACCCTCCGGGACACTTACAATGAGCAGTTCTTC.